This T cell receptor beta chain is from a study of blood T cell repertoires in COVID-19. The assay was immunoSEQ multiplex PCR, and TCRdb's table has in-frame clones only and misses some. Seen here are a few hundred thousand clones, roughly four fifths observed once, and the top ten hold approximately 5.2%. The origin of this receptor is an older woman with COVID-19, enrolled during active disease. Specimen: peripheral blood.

CDR3 bases: TGTGCCAGCCAGGGGAGCGGGAGAACAGATACGCAGTATTTT. This sequence encodes CASQGSGRTDTQYF. The chain has TRBV5-6 and TRBJ2-3; 8 nucleotides line up with TRBD2. J lost 3 bases, V lost 7 bases, and 7 bases had no gene match. The CDR3 runs to 14 residues. CDR1 is SGHDT and CDR2 is YYEEEE in the germline V gene. Complete variable domain (other parts from reference TRBV5-6 and TRBJ2-3): DAGVTQSPTHLIKTRGQQVTLRCSPKSGHDTVSWYQQALGQGPQFIFQYYEEEERQRGNFPDRFSGHQFPNYSSELNVNALLLGDSALYLCASQGSGRTDTQYFGPGTRLTVL.